This TCR beta chain was observed in a study of T cell responses to AZD1222 COVID-19 vaccine. The study's findings and limits: Targets within unmutated variant regions were reportedly found for nearly half of spike-specific TCRs.

The germline CDR1 and CDR2 sequences are MDHEN and SYDVKM. The CDR3 covers 15 residues. V was pared by 5 bases and J by 8 bases, with 21 bases between. Clones were sequenced by immunoSEQ multiplex PCR, and TCRdb holds only the in-frame ones, with some missing. This table has approximately 100,000 clones, 75% to 90% appearing once. Regarding this clone: Its antigen is not known.

This clonotype originated in an adult in good health. Material: peripheral blood, obtained on day 0 of AZD1222 vaccination. This chain joins TRBV28 and TRBJ1-1; a weak D match, TRBD1 (6 bases). The CDR3 nucleotides are TGTGCCAGCAGTCAAGTGACCAGGGGCCTCCCAGAAGCTTTCTTT. Translated, it gives CASSQVTRGLPEAFF.